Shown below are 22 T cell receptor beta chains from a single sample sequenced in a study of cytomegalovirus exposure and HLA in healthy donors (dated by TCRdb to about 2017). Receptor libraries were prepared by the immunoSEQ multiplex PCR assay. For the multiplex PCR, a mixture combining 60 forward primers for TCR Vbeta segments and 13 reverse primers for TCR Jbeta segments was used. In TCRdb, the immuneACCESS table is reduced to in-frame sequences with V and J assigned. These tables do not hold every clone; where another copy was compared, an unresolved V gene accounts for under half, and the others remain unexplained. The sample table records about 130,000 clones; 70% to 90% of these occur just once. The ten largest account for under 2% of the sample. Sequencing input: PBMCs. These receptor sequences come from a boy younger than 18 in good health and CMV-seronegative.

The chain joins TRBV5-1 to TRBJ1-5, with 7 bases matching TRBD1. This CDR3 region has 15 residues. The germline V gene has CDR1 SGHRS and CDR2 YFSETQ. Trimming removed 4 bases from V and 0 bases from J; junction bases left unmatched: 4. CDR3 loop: CASSLTGYSNQPQHF. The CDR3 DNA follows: TGCGCCAGCAGCCTGACAGGGTATAGCAATCAGCCCCAGCATTTT.

The CDR3 region has the DNA TGTGCCAGCAGCTCCCTCGTCAGAACTAGCCCGGACATTCAGTACTTC. Translating gives CASSSLVRTSPDIQYF. The chain joins TRBV7-2 to TRBJ2-4, with D tentatively TRBD2 (6 bases). V was cut by 4 bases and J by 8 bases, with 21 bases left in between. The CDR3 consists of 16 residues. Germline lookup yields CDR1 SGHTA and CDR2 FQGNSA.

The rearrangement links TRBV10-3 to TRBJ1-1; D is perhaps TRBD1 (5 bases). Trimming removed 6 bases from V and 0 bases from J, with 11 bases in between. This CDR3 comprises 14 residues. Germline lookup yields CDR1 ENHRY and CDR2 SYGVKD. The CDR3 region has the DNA TGTGCCATCAGGATGACAGACATGAACACTGAAGCTTTCTTT. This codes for CAIRMTDMNTEAFF.

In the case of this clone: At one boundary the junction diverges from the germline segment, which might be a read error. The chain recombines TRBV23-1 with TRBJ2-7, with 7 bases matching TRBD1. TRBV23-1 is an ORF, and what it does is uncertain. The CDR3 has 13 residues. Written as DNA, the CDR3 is TGCGCCAGCAGTCAATCGTCCAACAGGGGAGAGAAGTTC. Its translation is CASSQSSNRGEKF.

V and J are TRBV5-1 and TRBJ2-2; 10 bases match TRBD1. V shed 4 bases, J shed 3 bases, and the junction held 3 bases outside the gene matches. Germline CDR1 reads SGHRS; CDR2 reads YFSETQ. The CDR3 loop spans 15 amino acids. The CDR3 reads CASSRDRGDTGELFF. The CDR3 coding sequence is TGCGCCAGCAGCAGGGACAGGGGAGACACCGGGGAGCTGTTTTTT.

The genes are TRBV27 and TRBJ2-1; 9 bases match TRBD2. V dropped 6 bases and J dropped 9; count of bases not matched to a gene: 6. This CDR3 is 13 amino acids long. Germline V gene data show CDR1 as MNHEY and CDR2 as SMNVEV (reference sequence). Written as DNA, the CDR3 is TGTGCCAGCAGAATTAGCGGGGGCGGTGAGCAGTTCTTC. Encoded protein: CASRISGGGEQFF.

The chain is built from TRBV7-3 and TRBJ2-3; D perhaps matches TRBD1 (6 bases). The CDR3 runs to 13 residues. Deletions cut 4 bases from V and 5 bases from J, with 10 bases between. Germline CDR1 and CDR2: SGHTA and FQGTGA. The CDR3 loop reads CASSWTVLDTQYF. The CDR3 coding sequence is TGTGCCAGCAGCTGGACAGTCTTAGATACGCAGTATTTT.

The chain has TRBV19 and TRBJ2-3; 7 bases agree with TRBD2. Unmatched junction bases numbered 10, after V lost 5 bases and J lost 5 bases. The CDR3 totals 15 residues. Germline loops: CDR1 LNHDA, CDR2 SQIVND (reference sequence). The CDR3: CASSPLGGQGDTQYF. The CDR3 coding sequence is TGTGCCAGTAGTCCCCTGGGAGGGCAGGGAGATACGCAGTATTTT.

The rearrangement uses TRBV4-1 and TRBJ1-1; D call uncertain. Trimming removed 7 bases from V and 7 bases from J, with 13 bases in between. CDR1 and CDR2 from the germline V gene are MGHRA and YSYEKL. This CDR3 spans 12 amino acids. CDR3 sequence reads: CASKSGSVEAFF. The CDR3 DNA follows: TGCGCCAGCAAATCTGGCAGCGTTGAAGCTTTCTTT.

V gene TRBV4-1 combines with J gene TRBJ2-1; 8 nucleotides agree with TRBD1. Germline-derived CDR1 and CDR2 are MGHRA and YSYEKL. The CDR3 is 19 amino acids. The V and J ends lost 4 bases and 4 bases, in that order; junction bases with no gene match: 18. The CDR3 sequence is CASSLQTSQGAKSYNEQFF. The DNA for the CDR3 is TGCGCCAGCAGCCTTCAGACCAGCCAGGGGGCGAAGTCTTACAATGAGCAGTTCTTC.

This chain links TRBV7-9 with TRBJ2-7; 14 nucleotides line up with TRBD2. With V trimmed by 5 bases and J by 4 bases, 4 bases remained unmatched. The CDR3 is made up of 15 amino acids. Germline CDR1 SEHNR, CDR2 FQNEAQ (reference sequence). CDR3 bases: TGTGCCAGCAGCCCCGGGACTAGCGGGAGTTACGAGCAGTACTTC. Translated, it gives CASSPGTSGSYEQYF.

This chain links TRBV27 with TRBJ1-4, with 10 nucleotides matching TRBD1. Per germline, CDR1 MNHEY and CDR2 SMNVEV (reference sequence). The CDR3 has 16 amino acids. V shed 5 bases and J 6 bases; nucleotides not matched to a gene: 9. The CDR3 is CASSARVDRGDEKLFF. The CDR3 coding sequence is TGTGCCAGCAGTGCCCGAGTGGACAGGGGGGATGAAAAACTGTTTTTT. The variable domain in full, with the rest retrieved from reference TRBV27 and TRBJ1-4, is EAQVTQNPRYLITVTGKKLTVTCSQNMNHEYMSWYRQDPGLGLRQIYYSMNVEVTDKGDVPEGYKVSRKEKRNFPLILESPSPNQTSLYFCASSARVDRGDEKLFFGSGTQLSVL.

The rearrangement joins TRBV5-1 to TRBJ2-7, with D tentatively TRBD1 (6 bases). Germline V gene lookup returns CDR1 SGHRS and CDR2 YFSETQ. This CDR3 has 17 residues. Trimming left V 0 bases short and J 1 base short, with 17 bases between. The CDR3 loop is CASSLGFGQPYSYEQYF. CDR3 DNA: TGCGCCAGCAGCTTGGGTTTCGGACAGCCGTATTCCTACGAGCAGTACTTC.

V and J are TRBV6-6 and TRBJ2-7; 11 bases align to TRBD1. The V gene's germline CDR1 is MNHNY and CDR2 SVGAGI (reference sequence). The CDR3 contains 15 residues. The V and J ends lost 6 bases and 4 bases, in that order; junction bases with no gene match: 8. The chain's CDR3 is CASRQLGTGGYEQYF. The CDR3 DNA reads TGTGCCAGCAGGCAACTAGGGACAGGGGGGTACGAGCAGTACTTC.

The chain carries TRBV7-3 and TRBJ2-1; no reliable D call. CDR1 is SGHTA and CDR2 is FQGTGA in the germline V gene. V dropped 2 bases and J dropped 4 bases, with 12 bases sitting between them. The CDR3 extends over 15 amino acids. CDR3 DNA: TGTGCCAGCAGCTTAGACGGAGCGTCTTACAATGAGCAGTTCTTC. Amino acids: CASSLDGASYNEQFF.

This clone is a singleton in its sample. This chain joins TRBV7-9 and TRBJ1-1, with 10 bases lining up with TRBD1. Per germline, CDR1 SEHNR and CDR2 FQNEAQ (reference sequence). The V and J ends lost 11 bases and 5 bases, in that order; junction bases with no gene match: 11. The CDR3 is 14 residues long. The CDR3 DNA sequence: TGTGCCGACCGGGACAGGGGAAGTGGGACTGAAGCTTTCTTT. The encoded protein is CADRDRGSGTEAFF.

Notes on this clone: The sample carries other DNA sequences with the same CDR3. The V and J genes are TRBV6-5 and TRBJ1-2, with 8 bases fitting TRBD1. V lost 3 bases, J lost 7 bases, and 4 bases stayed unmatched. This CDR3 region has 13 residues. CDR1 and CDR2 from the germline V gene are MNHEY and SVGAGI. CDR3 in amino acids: CASSYGQGRGYTF. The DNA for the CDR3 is TGTGCCAGCAGTTATGGACAGGGCCGTGGCTACACCTTC.

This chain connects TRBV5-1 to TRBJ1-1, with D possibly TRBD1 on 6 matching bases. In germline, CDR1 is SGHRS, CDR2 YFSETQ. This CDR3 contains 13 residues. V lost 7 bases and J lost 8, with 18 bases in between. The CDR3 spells CASSEGQTPEAFF. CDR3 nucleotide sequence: TGCGCCAGCTCCGAAGGACAGACGCCCGAAGCTTTCTTT. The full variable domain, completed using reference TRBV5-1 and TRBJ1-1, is KAGVTQTPRYLIKTRGQQVTLSCSPISGHRSVSWYQQTPGQGLQFLFEYFSETQRNKGNFPGRFSGRQFSNSRSEMNVSTLELGDSALYLCASSEGQTPEAFFGQGTRLTVV.

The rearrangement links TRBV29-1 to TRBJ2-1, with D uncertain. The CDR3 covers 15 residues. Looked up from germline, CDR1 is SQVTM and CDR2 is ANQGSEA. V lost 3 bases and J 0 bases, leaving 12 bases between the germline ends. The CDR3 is CSVEVRVSSYNEQFF. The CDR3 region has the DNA TGCAGCGTTGAGGTTCGGGTAAGCTCCTACAATGAGCAGTTCTTC.

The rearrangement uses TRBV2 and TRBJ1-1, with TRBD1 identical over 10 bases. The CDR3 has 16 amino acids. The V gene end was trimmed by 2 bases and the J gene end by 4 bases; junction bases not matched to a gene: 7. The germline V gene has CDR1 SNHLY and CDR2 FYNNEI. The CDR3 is CASSEWDRGLGTEAFF. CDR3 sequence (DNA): TGTGCCAGCAGTGAATGGGACAGGGGTTTGGGCACTGAAGCTTTCTTT.

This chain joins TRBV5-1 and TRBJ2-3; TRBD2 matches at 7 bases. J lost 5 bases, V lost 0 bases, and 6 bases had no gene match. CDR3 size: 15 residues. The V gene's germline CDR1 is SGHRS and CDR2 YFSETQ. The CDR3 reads CASSLAGGRRDTQYF. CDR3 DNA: TGCGCCAGCAGCTTGGCCGGCGGGAGAAGAGATACGCAGTATTTT.

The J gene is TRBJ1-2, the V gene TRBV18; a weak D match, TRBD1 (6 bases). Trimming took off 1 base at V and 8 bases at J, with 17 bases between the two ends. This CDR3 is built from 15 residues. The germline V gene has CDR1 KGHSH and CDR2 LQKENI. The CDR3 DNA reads TGTGCCAGCTCACCACGGACAGCCACAGAACCCGGCTACACCTTC. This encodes CASSPRTATEPGYTF.